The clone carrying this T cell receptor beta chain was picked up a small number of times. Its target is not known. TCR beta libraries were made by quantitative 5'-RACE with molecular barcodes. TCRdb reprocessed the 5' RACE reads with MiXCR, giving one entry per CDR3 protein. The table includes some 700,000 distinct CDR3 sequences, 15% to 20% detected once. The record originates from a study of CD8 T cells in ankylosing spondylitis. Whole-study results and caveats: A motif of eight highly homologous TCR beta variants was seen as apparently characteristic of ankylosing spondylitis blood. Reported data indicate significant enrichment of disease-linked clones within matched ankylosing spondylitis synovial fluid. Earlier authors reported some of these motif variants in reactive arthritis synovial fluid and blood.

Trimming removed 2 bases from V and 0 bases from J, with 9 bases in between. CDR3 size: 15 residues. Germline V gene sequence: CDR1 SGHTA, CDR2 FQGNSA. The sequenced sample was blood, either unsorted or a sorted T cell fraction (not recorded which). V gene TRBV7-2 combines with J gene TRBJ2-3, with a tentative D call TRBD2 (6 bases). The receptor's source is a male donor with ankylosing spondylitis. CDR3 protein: CASSLRRESTDTQYF. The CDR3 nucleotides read TGTGCCAGCAGCTTACGCCGGGAGAGCACAGATACGCAGTATTTT.